Listed below are T cell receptor beta chains from one sample, sequenced in a study of blood T cell repertoires in COVID-19. Profiled with immunoSEQ multiplex PCR; TCRdb holds only in-frame clones, not every one. The sample holds around 170,000 clones, about 81% seen once. The sample comprised peripheral blood. The receptors originated from a woman of 80 years or more with COVID-19, enrolled during active disease. Each CDR3 is given with its conserved first and last residue. The D gene is left open where the match is weak. Part of the rows lack a size; the others show once, few, many or a class for expanded clones.

d_gene	abundance	v_gene	j_gene	CDR3nt	CDR3aa
TRBD1	-	TRBV27	TRBJ2-5	TGTGCCAGCAGAAAAGACAGGGGCGGAGAGACCCAGTACTTC	CASRKDRGGETQYF
TRBD1	-	TRBV7-9	TRBJ2-7	TGTGCCAGCAGCTTAGCAGGGGGCGGCGAGCAGTACTTC	CASSLAGGGEQYF
TRBD2	once	TRBV10-1	TRBJ2-7	TGCGCCGGGAGACAGCCAAAGCGGGAGGTCCACTACGAGCAGTACTTC	CAGRQPKREVHYEQYF
-	-	TRBV24-1	TRBJ2-3	TGTGCCACCAGTGATTCGTTGACTGGGGATACGCAGTATTTT	CATSDSLTGDTQYF
TRBD1	-	TRBV6-5	TRBJ1-2	TGTGCCAGTGGGACAGGGGGATTCTTAGGCTACACCTTC	CASGTGGFLGYTF
-	-	TRBV11-1	TRBJ1-5	TGTGCCAGCAGCTTATGGGCGGGTCAGCCCCAGCATTTT	CASSLWAGQPQHF
TRBD2	-	TRBV9	TRBJ2-3	TGTGCCAGCAGCGTTAGCGGGGAGACCACAGATACGCAGTATTTT	CASSVSGETTDTQYF
TRBD1	-	TRBV7-9	TRBJ1-1	TGTGCCAGCAGCTCGGACAGGGGATGGAACACTGAAGCTTTCTTT	CASSSDRGWNTEAFF
-	-	TRBV12-3/TRBV12-4	TRBJ2-5	TGTGCCAGCAGCCAAGGGGTCATGGAGACCCAGTACTTC	CASSQGVMETQYF
-	-	TRBV11-3	TRBJ2-3	TGTGCCAGCGGCTATTTCCTGGGCTTTTCTGGTAGCACAGATACGCAGTATTTT	CASGYFLGFSGSTDTQYF
TRBD2	-	TRBV6-2/TRBV6-3	TRBJ2-3	TGTGCCAGCAGTTACCGGGGCGGGGGAGCAGATACGCAGTATTTT	CASSYRGGGADTQYF
-	-	TRBV27	TRBJ2-2	TGTGCCAGCAGGGCCCGGACAGTTAACACCGGGGAGCTGTTTTTT	CASRARTVNTGELFF
TRBD1	-	TRBV7-8	TRBJ2-5	TGTGCCAGCAGCTTGAGGGGGCCAGTCGTCGTCGAGACCCAGTACTTC	CASSLRGPVVVETQYF
TRBD1	-	TRBV6-2/TRBV6-3	TRBJ2-7	TGTGCCAGCAGTTACTCGATCAGGGGGCAGTCCTACGAGCAGTACTTC	CASSYSIRGQSYEQYF
TRBD1	-	TRBV9	TRBJ2-1	TGTGCCAGCAGCGTACCCGGACAGGGGGCAAACAATGAGCAGTTCTTC	CASSVPGQGANNEQFF
-	-	TRBV27	TRBJ1-1	TGTGCCAGCAGTTTAAGCAGGGGCCTGAACACTGAAGCTTTCTTT	CASSLSRGLNTEAFF